A single sample gave rise to the 9 T cell receptor beta chains below, sequenced in a study of blood T cell repertoires in COVID-19. Profiling relied on immunoSEQ multiplex PCR, and the TCRdb table lists in-frame clones only, not all of them. The sample consists of over 110,000 clones, about nine tenths of them appearing once. Sequencing input: peripheral blood. Receptors were obtained from a human donor in a cohort sampled during active COVID-19.

V is TRBV27 and J is TRBJ2-2; D is unclear. There are 14 residues in the CDR3. CDR1 MNHEY and CDR2 SMNVEV come from the germline V gene (reference sequence). Trimming pared 3 bases from V and 0 bases from J, leaving 5 bases between. DNA for the CDR3: TGTGCCAGCAGTTTGACTGCGAACACCGGGGAGCTGTTTTTT. Its translation is CASSLTANTGELFF.

J is TRBJ1-2 and V is TRBV6-5; D unclear. The CDR3 has 16 residues. Germline V gene lookup returns CDR1 MNHEY and CDR2 SVGAGI. Trimming shortened V by 0 bases and J by 4 bases, and 15 bases separated the two germline ends. CDR3 DNA sequence: TGTGCCAGCAGTTACTCGATATTTCGAGGAAGCTATGGCTACACCTTC. Translation: CASSYSIFRGSYGYTF.

The DNA of the CDR3 is TGTGCCAGCAGTTTATCGCACAGCCTCCAAGAGACCCAGTACTTC. Protein sequence: CASSLSHSLQETQYF. The chain recombines TRBV27 with TRBJ2-5; D is undetermined. V lost 0 bases and J 1 base, leaving 9 bases between the germline ends. Germline V gene data show CDR1 as MNHEY and CDR2 as SMNVEV (reference sequence). The CDR3 has 15 residues.

V usage is TRBV7-2 and J usage is TRBJ2-7; D gene uncertain. Between the trimmed V and J ends, which lost 2 bases and 6 bases, there was a span of 11 bases. Per the germline V gene, CDR1 is SGHTA and CDR2 is FQGNSA. The CDR3 loop spans 13 amino acids. DNA for the CDR3: TGTGCCAGCAGCTTAAAATCCTATCCCGAGCAGTACTTC. It translates to CASSLKSYPEQYF.

The rearrangement uses TRBV19 and TRBJ1-5; no definite D call. The CDR3 is made up of 13 amino acids. Between the trimmed V and J ends, which lost 7 bases and 7 bases, there was a span of 14 bases. In germline, CDR1 is LNHDA, CDR2 SQIVND (reference sequence). Here the CDR3 DNA reads TGTGCCAGTAACCTCGGTAGGAGGCAGCCCCAGCATTTT. Protein sequence: CASNLGRRQPQHF. The full variable domain, completed using reference TRBV19 and TRBJ1-5, is DGGITQSPKYLFRKEGQNVTLSCEQNLNHDAMYWYRQDPGQGLRLIYYSQIVNDFQKGDIAEGYSVSREKKESFPLTVTSAQKNPTAFYLCASNLGRRQPQHFGDGTRLSIL.

This clone has just one count. The rearrangement joins TRBV25-1 to TRBJ2-3; TRBD2 aligns across 10 bases. The CDR3 has 15 amino acids. The junction had 2 bases not matched to a gene; V was cut back by 2 bases and J by 3 bases. Germline CDR1 and CDR2: MGHDK and SYGVNS. The CDR3 reads CASSERAGGTDTQYF. The CDR3 DNA reads as TGTGCCAGCAGTGAAAGAGCGGGGGGGACAGATACGCAGTATTTT.

The chain carries TRBV27 and TRBJ2-7, with 10 bases fitting TRBD1. Germline values: CDR1 MNHEY, CDR2 SMNVEV (reference sequence). There are 13 residues in the CDR3. Trimming removed 3 bases from V and 4 bases from J; junction bases left unmatched: 0. CDR3 sequence reads: CASSLDRGYEQYF. CDR3 DNA: TGTGCCAGCAGTTTGGACAGGGGGTACGAGCAGTACTTC.

This rearrangement joins TRBV19 to TRBJ1-5; a weak D match, TRBD1 (5 bases). The germline V gene encodes CDR1 LNHDA and CDR2 SQIVND (reference sequence). Trimming took off 1 base at V and 3 bases at J, with 7 bases between the two ends. The length of the CDR3 is 14 residues. In DNA, the CDR3 is TGTGCCAGTAGTATAGTGGACAACAATCAGCCCCAGCATTTT. Translation: CASSIVDNNQPQHF.

The gene calls are TRBV19 and TRBJ1-4; TRBD1 might be the D (6 bases). Germline values: CDR1 LNHDA, CDR2 SQIVND (reference sequence). The CDR3 has 15 amino acids. V lost 5 bases and J lost 0, with 10 bases in between. The CDR3 DNA reads TGTGCCAGTAGTGCCCGGACAGCAACTAATGAAAAACTGTTTTTT. It is translated as CASSARTATNEKLFF.